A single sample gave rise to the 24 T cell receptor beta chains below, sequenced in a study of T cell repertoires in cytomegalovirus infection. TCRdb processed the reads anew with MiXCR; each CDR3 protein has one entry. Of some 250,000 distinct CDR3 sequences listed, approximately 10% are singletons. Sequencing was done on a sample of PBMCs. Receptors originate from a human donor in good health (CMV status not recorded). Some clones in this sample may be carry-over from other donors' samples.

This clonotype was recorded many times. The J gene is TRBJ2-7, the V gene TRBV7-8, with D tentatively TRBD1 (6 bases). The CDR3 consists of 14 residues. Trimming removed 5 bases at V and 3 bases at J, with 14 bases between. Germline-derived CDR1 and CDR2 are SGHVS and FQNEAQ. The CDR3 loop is CASSLLWDNYEQYF. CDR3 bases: TGTGCCAGCAGCCTCCTTTGGGACAACTACGAGCAGTACTTC.

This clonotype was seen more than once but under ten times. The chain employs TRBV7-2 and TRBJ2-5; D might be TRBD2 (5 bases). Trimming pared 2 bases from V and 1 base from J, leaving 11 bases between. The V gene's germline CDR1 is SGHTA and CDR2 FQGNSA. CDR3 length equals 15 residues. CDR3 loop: CASSLMEAGQETQYF. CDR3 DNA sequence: TGTGCCAGCAGCTTAATGGAGGCGGGCCAAGAGACCCAGTACTTC. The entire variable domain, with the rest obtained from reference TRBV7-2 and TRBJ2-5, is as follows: GAGVSQSPSNKVTEKGKDVELRCDPISGHTALYWYRQSLGQGLEFLIYFQGNSAPDKSGLPSDRFSAERTGGSVSTLTIQRTQQEDSAVYLCASSLMEAGQETQYFGPGTRLLVL.

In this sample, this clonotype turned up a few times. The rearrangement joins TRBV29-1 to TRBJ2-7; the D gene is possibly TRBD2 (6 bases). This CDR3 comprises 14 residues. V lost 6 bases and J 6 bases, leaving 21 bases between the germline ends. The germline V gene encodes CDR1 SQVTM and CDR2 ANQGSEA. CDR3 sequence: CSVVALGAGSEQYF. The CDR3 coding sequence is TGCAGCGTAGTAGCGTTGGGAGCGGGTTCCGAGCAGTACTTC.

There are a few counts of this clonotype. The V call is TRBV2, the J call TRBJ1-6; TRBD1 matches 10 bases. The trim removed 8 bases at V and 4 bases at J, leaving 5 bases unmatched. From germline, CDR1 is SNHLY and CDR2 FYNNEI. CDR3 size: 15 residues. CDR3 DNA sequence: TGTGCCAGCTGGGTGGGACAGGGGTATAATTCACCCCTCCACTTT. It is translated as CASWVGQGYNSPLHF.

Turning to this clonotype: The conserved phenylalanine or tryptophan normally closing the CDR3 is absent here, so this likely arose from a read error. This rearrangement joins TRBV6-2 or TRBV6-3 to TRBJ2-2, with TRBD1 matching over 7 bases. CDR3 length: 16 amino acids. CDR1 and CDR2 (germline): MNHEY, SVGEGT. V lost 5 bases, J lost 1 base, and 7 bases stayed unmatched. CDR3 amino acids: CASSRGQFGNTGELFL. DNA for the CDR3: TGTGCCAGCAGTCGGGGACAGTTCGGGAACACCGGGGAGCTGTTTTTG.

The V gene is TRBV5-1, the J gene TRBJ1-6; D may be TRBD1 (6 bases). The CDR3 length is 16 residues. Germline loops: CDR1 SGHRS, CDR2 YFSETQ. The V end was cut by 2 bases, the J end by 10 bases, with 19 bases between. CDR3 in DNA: TGCGCCAGCAGCTTAGGAACAGGGACGGTTGGATCACCCCTCCACTTT. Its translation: CASSLGTGTVGSPLHF.

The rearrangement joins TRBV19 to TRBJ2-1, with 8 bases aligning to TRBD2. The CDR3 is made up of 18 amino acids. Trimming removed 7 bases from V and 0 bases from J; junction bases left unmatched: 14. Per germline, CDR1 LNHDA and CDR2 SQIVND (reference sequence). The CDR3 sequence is CASTSGRGARISYNEQFF. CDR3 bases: TGTGCCAGTACCTCAGGGCGGGGGGCCCGGATCTCCTACAATGAGCAGTTCTTC.

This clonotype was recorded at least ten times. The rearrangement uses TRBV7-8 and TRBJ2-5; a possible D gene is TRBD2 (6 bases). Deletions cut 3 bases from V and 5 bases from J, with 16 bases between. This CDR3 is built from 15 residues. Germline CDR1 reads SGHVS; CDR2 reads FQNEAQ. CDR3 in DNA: TGTGCCAGCAGCTTGATCGGGAGAGGGGTGGAGACCCAGTACTTC. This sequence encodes CASSLIGRGVETQYF. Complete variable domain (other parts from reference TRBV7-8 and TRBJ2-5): GAGVSQSPRYKVAKRGQDVALRCDPISGHVSLFWYQQALGQGPEFLTYFQNEAQLDKSGLPSDRFFAERPEGSVSTLKIQRTQQEDSAVYLCASSLIGRGVETQYFGPGTRLLVL.

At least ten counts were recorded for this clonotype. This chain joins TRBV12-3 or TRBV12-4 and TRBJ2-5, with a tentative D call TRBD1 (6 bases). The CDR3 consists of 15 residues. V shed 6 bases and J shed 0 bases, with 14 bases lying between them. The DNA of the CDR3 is TGTGCCAGCAGGGAACAGGGAACGTACCAAGAGACCCAGTACTTC. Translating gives CASREQGTYQETQYF.

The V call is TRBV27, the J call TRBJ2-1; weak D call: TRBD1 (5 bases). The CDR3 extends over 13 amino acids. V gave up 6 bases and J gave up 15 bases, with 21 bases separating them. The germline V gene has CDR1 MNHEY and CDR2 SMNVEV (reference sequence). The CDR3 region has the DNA TGTGCCAGCAGCCAAAGGGGAAGCTCAAGGTCGTTCTTC. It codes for CASSQRGSSRSFF.

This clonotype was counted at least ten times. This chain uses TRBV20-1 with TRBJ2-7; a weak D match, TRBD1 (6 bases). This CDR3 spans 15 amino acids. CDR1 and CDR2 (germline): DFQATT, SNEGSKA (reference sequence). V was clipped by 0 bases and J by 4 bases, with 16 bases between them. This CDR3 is CSARDNSRTGYEQYF. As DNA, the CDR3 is TGCAGTGCTAGAGATAATTCCCGAACAGGGTACGAGCAGTACTTC.

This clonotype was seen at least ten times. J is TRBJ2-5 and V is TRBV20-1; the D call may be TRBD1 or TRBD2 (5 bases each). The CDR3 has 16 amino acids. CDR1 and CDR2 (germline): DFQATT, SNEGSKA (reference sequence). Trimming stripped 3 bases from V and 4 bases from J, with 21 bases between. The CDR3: CSASLPGRTTAETQYF. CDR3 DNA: TGCAGTGCTAGCCTACCGGGACGAACAACAGCAGAGACCCAGTACTTC.

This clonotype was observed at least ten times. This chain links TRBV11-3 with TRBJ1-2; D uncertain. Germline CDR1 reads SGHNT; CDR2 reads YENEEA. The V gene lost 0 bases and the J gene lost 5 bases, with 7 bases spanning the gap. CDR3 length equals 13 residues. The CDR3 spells CASSLDGEYGYTF. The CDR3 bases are TGTGCCAGCAGCTTAGACGGGGAGTATGGCTACACCTTC.

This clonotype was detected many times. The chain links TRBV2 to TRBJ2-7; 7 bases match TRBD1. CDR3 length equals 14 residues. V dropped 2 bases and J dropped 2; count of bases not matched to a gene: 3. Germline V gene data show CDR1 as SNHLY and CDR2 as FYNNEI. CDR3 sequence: CASSERQGAYEQYF. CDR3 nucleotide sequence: TGTGCCAGCAGTGAACGGCAGGGGGCCTACGAGCAGTACTTC. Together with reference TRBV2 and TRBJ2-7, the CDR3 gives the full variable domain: EPEVTQTPSHQVTQMGQEVILRCVPISNHLYFYWYRQILGQKVEFLVSFYNNEISEKSEIFDDQFSVERPDGSNFTLKIRSTKLEDSAMYFCASSERQGAYEQYFGPGTRLTVT.

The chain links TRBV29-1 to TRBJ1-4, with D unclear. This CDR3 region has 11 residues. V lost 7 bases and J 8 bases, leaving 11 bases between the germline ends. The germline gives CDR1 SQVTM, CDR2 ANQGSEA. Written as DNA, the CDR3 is TGCAGCGGTAAAGGAAAGGAAAAACTGTTTTTT. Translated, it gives CSGKGKEKLFF. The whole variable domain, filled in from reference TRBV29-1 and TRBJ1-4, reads SAVISQKPSRDICQRGTSLTIQCQVDSQVTMMFWYRQQPGQSLTLIATANQGSEATYESGFVIDKFPISRPNLTFSTLTVSNMSPEDSSIYLCSGKGKEKLFFGSGTQLSVL.

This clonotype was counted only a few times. CDR3 sequence reads: CASTPGGGRAGSNEQFF. In DNA form, the CDR3 reads TGTGCCAGCACCCCAGGTGGCGGGAGGGCCGGGAGCAATGAGCAGTTCTTC. This sequence joins TRBV7-2 and TRBJ2-1, with TRBD2 matching 9 bases. The CDR3 runs to 17 residues. The trim removed 7 bases at V and 6 bases at J, leaving 16 bases unmatched. Germline V CDR1 and CDR2: SGHTA, FQGNSA.

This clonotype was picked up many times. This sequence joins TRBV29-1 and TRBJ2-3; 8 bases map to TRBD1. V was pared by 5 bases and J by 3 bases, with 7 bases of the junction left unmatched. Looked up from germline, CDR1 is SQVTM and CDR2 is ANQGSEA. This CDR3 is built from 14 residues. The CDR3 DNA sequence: TGCAGCGTTAAACAGGGGGTCGGTACAGATACGCAGTATTTT. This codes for CSVKQGVGTDTQYF.

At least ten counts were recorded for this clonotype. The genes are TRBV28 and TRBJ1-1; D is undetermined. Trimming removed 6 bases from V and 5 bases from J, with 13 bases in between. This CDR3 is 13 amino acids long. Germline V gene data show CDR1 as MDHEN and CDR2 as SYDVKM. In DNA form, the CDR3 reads TGTGCCAGCAGCCGACGAAGCGGGACTGAAGCTTTCTTT. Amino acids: CASSRRSGTEAFF.

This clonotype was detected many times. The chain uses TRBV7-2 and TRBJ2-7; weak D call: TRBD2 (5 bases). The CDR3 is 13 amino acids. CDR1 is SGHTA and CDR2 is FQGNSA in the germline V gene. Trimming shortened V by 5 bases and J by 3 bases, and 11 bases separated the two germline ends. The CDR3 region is CASSDGVRYEQYF. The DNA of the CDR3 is TGTGCCAGCAGCGACGGGGTACGCTACGAGCAGTACTTC.

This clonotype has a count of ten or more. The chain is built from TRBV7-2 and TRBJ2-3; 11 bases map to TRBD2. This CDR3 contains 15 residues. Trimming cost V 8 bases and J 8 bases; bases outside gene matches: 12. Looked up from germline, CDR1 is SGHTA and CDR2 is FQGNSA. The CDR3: CASLSRGLAGGTQYF. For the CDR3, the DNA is TGTGCCAGCTTATCCCGGGGGCTAGCGGGGGGTACGCAGTATTTT.

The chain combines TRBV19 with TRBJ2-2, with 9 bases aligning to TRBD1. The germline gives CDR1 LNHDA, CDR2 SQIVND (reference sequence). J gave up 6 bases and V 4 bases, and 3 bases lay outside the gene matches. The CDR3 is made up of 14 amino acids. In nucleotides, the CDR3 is TGTGCCAGTAGTAGGGGACAGGGTTCCGGGGAGCTGTTTTTT. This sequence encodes CASSRGQGSGELFF.

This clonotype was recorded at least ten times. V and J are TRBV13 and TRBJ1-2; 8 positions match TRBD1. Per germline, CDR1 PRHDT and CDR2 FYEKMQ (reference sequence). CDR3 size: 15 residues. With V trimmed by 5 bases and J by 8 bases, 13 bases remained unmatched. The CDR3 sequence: CASSDRTGTDGGYTF. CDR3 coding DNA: TGTGCCAGCAGCGACCGGACAGGGACGGATGGAGGCTACACCTTC.

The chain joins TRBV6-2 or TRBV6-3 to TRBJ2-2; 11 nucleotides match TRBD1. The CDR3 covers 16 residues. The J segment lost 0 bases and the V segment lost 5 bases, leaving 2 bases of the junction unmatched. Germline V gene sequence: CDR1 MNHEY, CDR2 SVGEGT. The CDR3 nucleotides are TGTGCCAGCAGTGGGGGACAGGGGGCGAACACCGGGGAGCTGTTTTTT. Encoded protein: CASSGGQGANTGELFF.

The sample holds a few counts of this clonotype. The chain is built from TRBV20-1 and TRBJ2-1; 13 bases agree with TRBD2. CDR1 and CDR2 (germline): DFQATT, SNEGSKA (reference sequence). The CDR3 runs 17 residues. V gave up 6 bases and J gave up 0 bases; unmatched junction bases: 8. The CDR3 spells CSAAGTSGESSYNEQFF. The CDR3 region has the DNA TGCAGTGCGGCCGGGACTAGCGGGGAGAGCTCCTACAATGAGCAGTTCTTC.